These 14 T cell receptor beta chains originate from one sample sequenced in a study of blood T cells in healthy people across ages (dated by TCRdb to between 2014 and 2017). Receptor amplification or capture employed 5' RACE. Sequenced using an Illumina HiSeq 2500. A second 7 to 11 cycle PCR used a sample-barcoded 5' primer and a J-beta primer mix. The public reads were quality trimmed at Q25 with fastp and then assembled into clones with MiXCR by TCRdb, keeping productive beta chains. Entries that share a CDR3 protein sequence are merged under the most common genes and DNA. Within this sample are about 640,000 distinct CDR3 sequences, with roughly 58% of them counted one time only. Roughly 34% of the sample is in the top ten clones. Sequencing input: blood. The receptors were sampled from a man aged 55 to 70 in good health.

The chain's CDR3 is CASSAGQARYNEQFF. The CDR3, as DNA: TGCGCCAGCAGCGCGGGACAGGCGCGCTACAATGAGCAGTTCTTC. The chain combines TRBV5-1 with TRBJ2-1, with 8 bases identical to TRBD1. CDR3 length: 15 amino acids. The ends lost 4 bases at V and 3 bases at J; junction bases unmatched: 6. Germline V gives CDR1 SGHRS, CDR2 YFSETQ.

The gene calls are TRBV7-9 and TRBJ2-1; D may be TRBD1 (6 bases). CDR1 SEHNR and CDR2 FQNEAQ come from the germline V gene (reference sequence). V was clipped by 4 bases and J by 4 bases, with 17 bases between them. The CDR3 runs to 16 residues. The CDR3 sequence: CASSSRAGALYNEQFF. The CDR3 DNA reads TGTGCCAGCAGCTCTAGGGCAGGGGCTCTATACAATGAGCAGTTCTTC.

The chain carries TRBV27 and TRBJ2-1; 8 bases are a match to TRBD2. The trim removed 6 bases at V and 8 bases at J, leaving 9 bases unmatched. The CDR3 is 14 amino acids. Germline lookup yields CDR1 MNHEY and CDR2 SMNVEV (reference sequence). This CDR3 reads CASRGGGSLDEQFF. CDR3 DNA sequence: TGTGCCAGCAGGGGCGGGGGGTCTCTCGATGAGCAGTTCTTC.

The J gene is TRBJ2-3, the V gene TRBV7-8; 15 bases fit TRBD2. CDR1 is SGHVS, CDR2 FQNEAQ, per germline. V lost 4 bases and J lost 4; bases outside the gene matches: 3. The CDR3 extends over 16 amino acids. The chain's CDR3 is CASSSGLAGGADTQYF. CDR3 bases: TGTGCCAGCAGCTCGGGACTAGCGGGGGGCGCAGATACGCAGTATTTT.

This clonotype was counted at least ten times. The chain combines TRBV29-1 with TRBJ2-5; D is tentatively TRBD1 or TRBD2 (5 bases each). Germline CDR1 is SQVTM and CDR2 is ANQGSEA. V was pared by 4 bases and J by 3 bases, with 6 bases between. The CDR3 contains 11 residues. This CDR3 is CSVGGEETQYF. CDR3 DNA: TGCAGCGTTGGAGGGGAAGAGACCCAGTACTTC.

This clonotype showed up just a few times. This chain joins TRBV7-2 and TRBJ2-7; perhaps TRBD1 as D (5 bases). V gave up 1 base and J gave up 3 bases, with 10 bases separating them. The CDR3 is made up of 14 amino acids. In germline, CDR1 is SGHTA, CDR2 FQGNSA. The CDR3 DNA reads TGTGCCAGCAGCTTAGTGCAGGGTGACTACGAGCAGTACTTC. Translation gives CASSLVQGDYEQYF.

The DNA of the CDR3 is TGTGCCAGCAGCCCCATCATCGGGGGGAATGAGCAGTTCTTC. This encodes CASSPIIGGNEQFF. The rearrangement links TRBV7-2 to TRBJ2-1, with 7 bases fitting TRBD2. Germline V gene sequence: CDR1 SGHTA, CDR2 FQGNSA. The CDR3 extends over 14 amino acids. The ends lost 5 bases at V and 7 bases at J; junction bases unmatched: 8.

This clonotype turned up a few times. The chain uses TRBV7-2 and TRBJ2-5; D uncertain. V lost 3 bases, J lost 7 bases, and 15 bases lay in between. Germline V CDR1 and CDR2: SGHTA, FQGNSA. The CDR3 totals 14 residues. CDR3 DNA: TGTGCCAGCAGCTTCCCCCGGGTTGACGGGACCCAGTACTTC. This sequence encodes CASSFPRVDGTQYF.

In its sample, this clonotype was seen a few times. The V and J genes are TRBV6-2 or TRBV6-3 and TRBJ2-1, with TRBD2 identical over 8 bases. Germline V gene lookup returns CDR1 MNHEY and CDR2 SVGEGT. The CDR3 totals 15 residues. The trim removed 6 bases at V and 5 bases at J, leaving 9 bases unmatched. The CDR3 protein is CASRLYLRGDNEQFF. CDR3 sequence (DNA): TGTGCCAGCAGACTCTACTTGCGGGGGGACAATGAGCAGTTCTTC.

The rearrangement joins TRBV7-9 to TRBJ2-2; D is undetermined. Trimming took off 7 bases at V and 1 base at J, with 10 bases between the two ends. CDR3 length: 14 residues. Germline V gene data show CDR1 as SEHNR and CDR2 as FQNEAQ (reference sequence). The CDR3 DNA follows: TGTGCCAGCAACGGACGGAGGAACACCGGGGAGCTGTTTTTT. This sequence encodes CASNGRRNTGELFF.

The chain is built from TRBV18 and TRBJ1-4, with D tentatively TRBD1 (6 bases). Trimming stripped 5 bases from V and 5 bases from J, with 15 bases between. CDR1 and CDR2 from the germline V gene are KGHSH and LQKENI. CDR3 length: 15 amino acids. CDR3 amino acids: CASSGPTGRNEKLFF. In nucleotides, the CDR3 is TGTGCCAGCTCAGGACCGACAGGCCGCAATGAAAAACTGTTTTTT.

This clonotype has just a few counts. The chain has TRBV6-6 and TRBJ2-7, with 8 bases lining up with TRBD1. CDR1 is MNHNY and CDR2 is SVGAGI in the germline V gene (reference sequence). The CDR3 spans 16 residues. Germline trimming cut 4 bases from V and 1 base from J; bases unmatched to any gene: 9. CDR3 bases: TGTGCCAGCAGTTTAGGACAGGGCGCTAGGTCCTACGAGCAGTACTTC. Amino acid sequence: CASSLGQGARSYEQYF.

The chain carries TRBV4-2 and TRBJ2-5; the D call may be TRBD1 or TRBD2 (5 bases each). Trimming left V 4 bases short and J 2 bases short, with 17 bases between. The germline V gene has CDR1 LGHNA and CDR2 YNFKEQ. The CDR3 runs to 16 residues. DNA of the CDR3: TGTGCCAGCAGCCCGGACGAGGGAACAGGACAAGAGACCCAGTACTTC. Amino acid sequence: CASSPDEGTGQETQYF.

This clonotype was seen more than once but under ten times. The chain couples TRBV29-1 to TRBJ2-3, with unresolved D. Trimming removed 4 bases at V and 6 bases at J, with 11 bases between. This CDR3 is built from 12 residues. CDR1 SQVTM and CDR2 ANQGSEA come from the germline V gene. CDR3 DNA: TGCAGCGTTGCAGCTCAAGAGGATACGCAGTATTTT. This gives the protein CSVAAQEDTQYF.